This is a list of T cell receptor beta chains from one sample in a study of identical twins. TCRdb used MiXCR to reprocess the 5' RACE reads, holding one entry per CDR3 protein. The sample contains around 670,000 distinct CDR3 sequences, around 6.1% of which appear only once. Sequenced material: naive T cells sorted from blood. These receptors originate from a man younger than 30 in good health. The conserved cysteine and the conserved F or W are not part of the CDR3 here. Only some rows state a clone size, as once, few, many or a class for expanded clones.

v_gene: TRBV6-5
abundance: .
j_gene: TRBJ1-1
CDR3aa: ASGRSYTEAF

v_gene: TRBV16
abundance: many
j_gene: TRBJ1-3
CDR3aa: ASSQPAGGSGNTIY

v_gene: TRBV13
abundance: many
j_gene: TRBJ2-2
CDR3aa: ASSSRTEWRTGELF

v_gene: TRBV7-9
abundance: many
j_gene: TRBJ1-1
CDR3aa: ASSPTVAGGTEAF

v_gene: TRBV12-3/TRBV12-4
abundance: many
j_gene: TRBJ1-4
CDR3aa: ASSLGRGALNEKLF

v_gene: TRBV12-3/TRBV12-4
abundance: .
j_gene: TRBJ2-1
CDR3aa: ASRFAGQAFLGQF

v_gene: TRBV5-4
abundance: .
j_gene: TRBJ2-1
CDR3aa: AYPSEAGGPHEQF

v_gene: TRBV6-1
abundance: many
j_gene: TRBJ1-2
CDR3aa: ASSEGGVDYGYT

v_gene: TRBV4-1
abundance: few
j_gene: TRBJ2-1
CDR3aa: ASSQGTWDRGNHEQF

v_gene: TRBV5-1
abundance: few
j_gene: TRBJ2-1
CDR3aa: ASSLVSAGWF

v_gene: TRBV10-3
abundance: few
j_gene: TRBJ2-1
CDR3aa: AISGKRSSPDEQF

v_gene: TRBV4-3
abundance: few
j_gene: TRBJ2-6
CDR3aa: ASSQEKRGSGANVLT

v_gene: TRBV6-2/TRBV6-3
abundance: many
j_gene: TRBJ1-2
CDR3aa: ASSYGTPPYGYT

v_gene: TRBV4-1
abundance: many
j_gene: TRBJ2-1
CDR3aa: ASSQPRGLAGEGYNEQF

v_gene: TRBV11-2
abundance: few
j_gene: TRBJ2-3
CDR3aa: ASSLRPSGRGMPDTQY

v_gene: TRBV12-3/TRBV12-4
abundance: many
j_gene: TRBJ2-2
CDR3aa: ASSSMRTSGTGELF

v_gene: TRBV9
abundance: many
j_gene: TRBJ2-3
CDR3aa: ASSAQDTQY

v_gene: TRBV12-3/TRBV12-4
abundance: few
j_gene: TRBJ1-2
CDR3aa: ASRGGGYGYT

v_gene: TRBV30
abundance: .
j_gene: TRBJ1-1
CDR3aa: AWSPDDSTEAF

v_gene: TRBV20-1
abundance: many
j_gene: TRBJ2-5
CDR3aa: SARVVLTQY

v_gene: TRBV11-3
abundance: many
j_gene: TRBJ2-1
CDR3aa: ASSLGGEATKEQF

v_gene: TRBV25-1
abundance: .
j_gene: TRBJ2-2
CDR3aa: ASTNAATTAGELF

v_gene: TRBV18
abundance: .
j_gene: TRBJ2-7
CDR3aa: ASSPMADSYEQY

v_gene: TRBV20-1
abundance: few
j_gene: TRBJ2-5
CDR3aa: SAAPRRPYQETQY

v_gene: TRBV18
abundance: few
j_gene: TRBJ1-5
CDR3aa: ASSIAGPGSNQPQH

v_gene: TRBV29-1
abundance: few
j_gene: TRBJ2-3
CDR3aa: SVGEAGTTDTQY

v_gene: TRBV30
abundance: .
j_gene: TRBJ1-3
CDR3aa: AWRKGGPGNTIY

v_gene: TRBV28
abundance: .
j_gene: TRBJ2-1
CDR3aa: ASREASSSYNEQF

v_gene: TRBV12-3/TRBV12-4
abundance: .
j_gene: TRBJ1-4
CDR3aa: ASSLAIDRPAANEKLF

v_gene: TRBV6-1
abundance: few
j_gene: TRBJ2-2
CDR3aa: ASTPSGSPGELF

v_gene: TRBV2
abundance: .
j_gene: TRBJ2-2
CDR3aa: ASKPSGTGELF

v_gene: TRBV5-1
abundance: many
j_gene: TRBJ2-5
CDR3aa: ASRARTQETQY

v_gene: TRBV27
abundance: few
j_gene: TRBJ2-3
CDR3aa: ASRGPQTDTQY

v_gene: TRBV20-1
abundance: many
j_gene: TRBJ2-7
CDR3aa: SAVGTIFGDEQY

v_gene: TRBV4-3
abundance: .
j_gene: TRBJ2-1
CDR3aa: ASSQAGGANEQF

v_gene: TRBV3-1
abundance: .
j_gene: TRBJ2-3
CDR3aa: ASSQPGTSDTDTQY

v_gene: TRBV30
abundance: few
j_gene: TRBJ2-1
CDR3aa: AWSGETFYNEQF

v_gene: TRBV6-1
abundance: .
j_gene: TRBJ2-1
CDR3aa: ASSEAPPGASSYNEQF

v_gene: TRBV5-6
abundance: many
j_gene: TRBJ1-2
CDR3aa: ASSPSGVLSRYT

v_gene: TRBV6-2/TRBV6-3
abundance: few
j_gene: TRBJ2-2
CDR3aa: ASSYEREGSGELF

v_gene: TRBV29-1
abundance: many
j_gene: TRBJ2-1
CDR3aa: SVLRPGGPYEQF

v_gene: TRBV7-9
abundance: few
j_gene: TRBJ2-1
CDR3aa: ASTVVGLRDNEQF

v_gene: TRBV20-1
abundance: many
j_gene: TRBJ1-1
CDR3aa: SARDLGQGEAF

v_gene: TRBV12-3/TRBV12-4
abundance: many
j_gene: TRBJ1-2
CDR3aa: ASREGQANGYT

v_gene: TRBV12-3/TRBV12-4
abundance: few
j_gene: TRBJ2-7
CDR3aa: ASTAGGTYEQY

v_gene: TRBV15
abundance: .
j_gene: TRBJ1-4
CDR3aa: ATSRDQTATNEKLF

v_gene: TRBV7-2
abundance: many
j_gene: TRBJ1-5
CDR3aa: ASSPDRVQPQH

v_gene: TRBV29-1
abundance: many
j_gene: TRBJ2-5
CDR3aa: SVEPREETQY

v_gene: TRBV4-1
abundance: many
j_gene: TRBJ2-3
CDR3aa: ASSQLGTTTPGQAIDTQY

v_gene: TRBV13
abundance: many
j_gene: TRBJ1-4
CDR3aa: ASSSVGRGEDEKLF

v_gene: TRBV12-3/TRBV12-4
abundance: many
j_gene: TRBJ1-2
CDR3aa: ASSLNRVYGYT

v_gene: TRBV12-3/TRBV12-4
abundance: many
j_gene: TRBJ1-3
CDR3aa: ASSLSTGPYSGNTIY

v_gene: TRBV15
abundance: many
j_gene: TRBJ2-5
CDR3aa: ATSREGTEETQY

v_gene: TRBV20-1
abundance: many
j_gene: TRBJ1-2
CDR3aa: SAPQKSYYGYT

v_gene: TRBV12-3/TRBV12-4
abundance: many
j_gene: TRBJ1-2
CDR3aa: ASPRGERDKQNYGYT

v_gene: TRBV6-2/TRBV6-3
abundance: many
j_gene: TRBJ2-3
CDR3aa: ASSQGLAGAADTQY

v_gene: TRBV6-1
abundance: few
j_gene: TRBJ2-7
CDR3aa: ASSKSTGTYEQY